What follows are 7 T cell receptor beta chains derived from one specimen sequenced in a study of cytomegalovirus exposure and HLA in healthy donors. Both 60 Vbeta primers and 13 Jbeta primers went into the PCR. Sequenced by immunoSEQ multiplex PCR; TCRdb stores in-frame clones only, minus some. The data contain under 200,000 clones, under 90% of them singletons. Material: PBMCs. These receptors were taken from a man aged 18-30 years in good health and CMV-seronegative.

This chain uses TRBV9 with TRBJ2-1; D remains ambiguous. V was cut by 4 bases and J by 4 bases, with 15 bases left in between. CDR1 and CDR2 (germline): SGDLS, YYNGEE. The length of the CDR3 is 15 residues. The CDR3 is CASSPLIGEYNEQFF. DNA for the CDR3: TGTGCCAGCAGCCCTCTTATAGGAGAGTACAATGAGCAGTTCTTC.

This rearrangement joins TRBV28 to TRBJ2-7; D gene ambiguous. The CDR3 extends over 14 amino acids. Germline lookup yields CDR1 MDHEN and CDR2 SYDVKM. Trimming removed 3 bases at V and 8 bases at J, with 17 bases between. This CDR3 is CASSLYLDLPKQYF. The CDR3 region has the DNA TGTGCCAGCAGTTTGTATCTTGACTTACCGAAGCAGTACTTC.

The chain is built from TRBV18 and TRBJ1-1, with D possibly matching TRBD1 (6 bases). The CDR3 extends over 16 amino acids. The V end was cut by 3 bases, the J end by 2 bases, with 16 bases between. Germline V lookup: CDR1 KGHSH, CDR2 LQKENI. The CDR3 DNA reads TGTGCCAGCTCACCCGTGACAGGACAGCGCAACACTGAAGCTTTCTTT. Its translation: CASSPVTGQRNTEAFF.

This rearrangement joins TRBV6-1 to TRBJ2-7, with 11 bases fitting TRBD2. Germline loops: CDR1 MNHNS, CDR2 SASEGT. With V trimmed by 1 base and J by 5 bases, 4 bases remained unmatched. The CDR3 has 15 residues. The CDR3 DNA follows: TGTGCCAGCAGTGAAGAAAAACTAGCGGGAGACGAGCAGTACTTC. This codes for CASSEEKLAGDEQYF.

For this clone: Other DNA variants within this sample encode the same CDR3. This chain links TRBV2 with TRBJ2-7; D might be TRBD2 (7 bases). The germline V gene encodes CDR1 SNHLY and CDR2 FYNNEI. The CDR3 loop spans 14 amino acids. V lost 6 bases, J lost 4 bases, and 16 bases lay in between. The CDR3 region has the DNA TGTGCCAGCAGCCGACGGGGGGCGGCATACGAGCAGTACTTC. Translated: CASSRRGAAYEQYF.

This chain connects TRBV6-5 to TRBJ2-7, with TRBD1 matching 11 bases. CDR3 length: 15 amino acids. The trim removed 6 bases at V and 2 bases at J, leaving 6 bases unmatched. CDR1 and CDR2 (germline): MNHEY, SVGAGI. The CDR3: CASRPGQGAAYEQYF. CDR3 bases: TGTGCCAGCAGACCCGGACAGGGGGCAGCCTACGAGCAGTACTTC.

CDR3 DNA: TGCGCCAGCAGCCAGGGGGGGGGACAGGGAAGATACGAGCAGTACTTC. This sequence encodes CASSQGGGQGRYEQYF. The chain joins TRBV4-1 to TRBJ2-7, with 9 bases aligning to TRBD1. V lost 3 bases, J lost 4 bases, and 10 bases stayed unmatched. CDR1 and CDR2 from the germline V gene are MGHRA and YSYEKL. CDR3 length: 16 amino acids.